Below are 24 T cell receptor beta chains sequenced from a single sample in a study of CXCR3-negative and CXCR3-positive naive CD8 T cells (dated by TCRdb to about 2019). Sequencing was carried out with a NextSeq 550. The Human TCR Profiling Kit (MiLaboratory) was used to make UMI-labeled 5' RACE TRB cDNA libraries. The reads underwent TCRdb reprocessing, giving one record for each CDR3 protein sequence and no DNA. The table for this sample records roughly 24,000 distinct CDR3 sequences. The ten largest clones represent about 2.7% of the sample. Sequencing used naive CXCR3- CD8+ T cells from blood. Taken with the paper, the label for cell subset or site translates to: CD45RO-CCR7+CD27+CD95- naive CD8+ T cells lacking CXCR3 (TNR3-). Receptor source: a human donor in good health. Some clones in this sample may be carry-over from other donors' samples.

This chain joins TRBV12-3 or TRBV12-4 and TRBJ2-1; the TCRdb call, TRBD1, lacks DNA for checking. The CDR3 runs to 15 residues. The CDR3: CASSPDRVSYNEQFF.

V gene TRBV20-1 combines with J gene TRBJ2-2; TCRdb's D call of TRBD1 is untestable without DNA. Germline assignment: CDR1 DFQATT and CDR2 SNEGSKA (reference sequence). The CDR3 is 18 amino acids. The CDR3 loop is CSARGPQDRGSGTGELFF.

This chain uses TRBV7-3 with TRBJ2-1. The V gene's germline CDR1 is SGHTA and CDR2 FQGTGA. This CDR3 is built from 15 residues. The CDR3 region is CASSLGRVPYNEQFF.

The V and J genes are TRBV7-9 and TRBJ2-7; the D call of TRBD1 rests on TCRdb alone, since no DNA is present to check it. The CDR3 runs 14 residues. CDR1 and CDR2 from the germline V gene are SEHNR and FQNEAQ (reference sequence). The CDR3: CASSLPGQFFEQYF.

The chain is built from TRBV27 and TRBJ2-1; no DNA is available, so the TRBD2 call from TCRdb remains unchecked. This CDR3 is built from 12 residues. The V gene's germline CDR1 is MNHEY and CDR2 SMNVEV (reference sequence). CDR3 sequence: CASSGTNNEQFF.

The chain has TRBV10-3 and TRBJ2-2; TCRdb reports TRBD2, a call that lacks DNA to check it against. CDR1 and CDR2 from the germline V gene are ENHRY and SYGVKD. CDR3 length: 15 residues. The CDR3 sequence: CAISVERGTRGELFF.

V is TRBV20-1 and J is TRBJ2-7; no DNA is available, so the TRBD1 call from TCRdb remains unchecked. Germline V gene sequence: CDR1 DFQATT, CDR2 SNEGSKA (reference sequence). This CDR3 region has 14 residues. This chain's CDR3 is CSARADRGGYEQYF.

CDR3 loop: CASSSRTGNTGELFF. V is TRBV7-3 and J is TRBJ2-2; the TCRdb call, TRBD1, lacks DNA for checking. Germline loops: CDR1 SGHTA, CDR2 FQGTGA. The CDR3 length is 15 residues.

The rearrangement links TRBV29-1 to TRBJ1-1. The CDR3 extends over 11 amino acids. Germline CDR1 is SQVTM and CDR2 is ANQGSEA. The CDR3 is CSVDWRTEAFF.

The chain is built from TRBV10-1 and TRBJ1-1; TCRdb calls TRBD1, which cannot be checked without DNA. The CDR3 spans 13 residues. Per the germline V gene, CDR1 is WNHNN and CDR2 is SYGVQD (reference sequence). The CDR3 loop reads CASSEYGADEAFF.

The chain recombines TRBV4-3 with TRBJ1-1; no DNA is available, so the TRBD1 call from TCRdb remains unchecked. This CDR3 comprises 14 residues. Germline CDR1 LGHNA, CDR2 YSLEER. CDR3 sequence: CASSQGGVGTEAFF.

V is TRBV20-1 and J is TRBJ1-3. This CDR3 is 15 amino acids long. Germline CDR1 DFQATT, CDR2 SNEGSKA (reference sequence). CDR3 loop: CSARVPGSSGNTIYF.

V gene TRBV7-2 combines with J gene TRBJ1-2; the D call of TRBD1 rests on TCRdb alone, since no DNA is present to check it. The CDR3 spans 16 residues. Germline loops: CDR1 SGHTA, CDR2 FQGNSA. CDR3 loop: CASSQDSGTPYYGYTF.

This chain connects TRBV19 to TRBJ2-1; the D call of TRBD2 rests on TCRdb alone, since no DNA is present to check it. Germline CDR1 and CDR2: LNHDA and SQIVND (reference sequence). This CDR3 is built from 16 residues. Here the CDR3 reads CASTPVGGITYNEQFF.

The rearrangement uses TRBV20-1 and TRBJ2-1; without DNA, the TCRdb call of TRBD1 cannot be checked. This CDR3 region has 17 residues. Germline V gene sequence: CDR1 DFQATT, CDR2 SNEGSKA (reference sequence). The CDR3 protein is CSARSGDEGTVYNEQFF.

The gene calls are TRBV28 and TRBJ2-4; TCRdb proposes TRBD1, but this gene call is untestable without DNA. Per germline, CDR1 MDHEN and CDR2 SYDVKM. The CDR3 extends over 16 amino acids. The CDR3 here is CASSLFSRGIEHIRYF.

The chain joins TRBV29-1 to TRBJ1-2. Germline V gene data show CDR1 as SQVTM and CDR2 as ANQGSEA. The CDR3 runs to 12 residues. The CDR3 loop reads CSVVSLLEGYTF.

The rearrangement links TRBV4-3 to TRBJ1-1. Germline CDR1 and CDR2: LGHNA and YSLEER. This CDR3 has 14 residues. This CDR3 is CASSQGYLNTEAFF.

V usage is TRBV3-1 and J usage is TRBJ2-3; TCRdb outputs TRBD1, but without DNA this stays unchecked. The length of the CDR3 is 16 residues. Looked up from germline, CDR1 is LGHDT and CDR2 is YNNKEL (reference sequence). This chain's CDR3 is CASSQDPAGNTDTQYF.

The chain links TRBV6-5 to TRBJ1-1; as DNA is missing, the TRBD1 call by TCRdb cannot be tested. Germline CDR1 and CDR2: MNHEY and SVGAGI. The CDR3 covers 13 residues. CDR3 amino acids: CASSQVTGIEAFF.

The CDR3 reads CASSWSGGTDTQYF. The chain is built from TRBV5-1 and TRBJ2-3; absent DNA, TCRdb's TRBD2 call cannot be checked. This CDR3 spans 14 amino acids. The V gene's germline CDR1 is SGHRS and CDR2 YFSETQ.

The gene calls are TRBV5-5 and TRBJ2-1. This CDR3 contains 16 residues. From germline, CDR1 is SGHKS and CDR2 YYEKEE (reference sequence). CDR3 loop: CASRHDGLSSYNEQFF.

The V gene is TRBV27, the J gene TRBJ2-3; TCRdb outputs TRBD1, but without DNA this stays unchecked. This CDR3 has 13 amino acids. The germline CDR1 and CDR2 sequences are MNHEY and SMNVEV (reference sequence). The CDR3 loop reads CASSLQGLDTQYF.

The CDR3 loop is CASRRLAGDKTQYF. This chain connects TRBV7-2 to TRBJ2-5; the D gene TCRdb calls, TRBD2, cannot be checked with no DNA. The CDR3 covers 14 residues. In germline, CDR1 is SGHTA, CDR2 FQGNSA.